These T cell receptor beta chains were read from a single sample in a study of T cell repertoires in cytomegalovirus infection. TCRdb re-called the reads through MiXCR, storing one row per CDR3 protein. The repertoire has hundreds of thousands of distinct CDR3 sequences, about a third of them found once; the top ten carry 12% to 15%. Sequenced material: PBMCs. These receptors were collected from a human donor in good health (CMV status not recorded). Some clones in this sample may be carry-over from other donors' samples. The CDR3 runs from the conserved cysteine through the conserved F or W. Each record gives: clone size, J gene, D gene, V gene, CDR3 DNA, CDR3 protein. The D gene is left open where the match is weak. Part of the rows lack a size; the others show once, few, many or a class for expanded clones.

- | TRBJ1-2 | - | TRBV7-6 | TGTGCCAGCAGCAGACCCGACGGGCCGGACTATGGCTACACCTTC | CASSRPDGPDYGYTF
- | TRBJ1-5 | TRBD1 | TRBV2 | TGTGCCAGCAAGGCGGAGGGGGCCAATCAGCCCCAGCATTTT | CASKAEGANQPQHF
- | TRBJ2-3 | - | TRBV20-1 | TGCAGTGCTGACGAGCGAACTTCTGGCACAGATACGCAGTATTTT | CSADERTSGTDTQYF
- | TRBJ1-6 | - | TRBV6-6 | TGTGCCAGCTCGTCAGGCGGTGCCTATAATTCACCCCTCCACTTT | CASSSGGAYNSPLHF
- | TRBJ2-1 | TRBD2 | TRBV20-1 | TGCAGTGCTACGGGACTAGCGGGGGCCGCCTACAATGAGCAGTTCTTC | CSATGLAGAAYNEQFF
- | TRBJ2-3 | TRBD1 | TRBV2 | TGTGCCAGCAGTGGACAGGGCGGTAGAGATACGCAGTATTTT | CASSGQGGRDTQYF
- | TRBJ1-4 | - | TRBV12-3/TRBV12-4 | TGTGCCAGCAGTTATGGGCAGCGGAATGAAAAACTGTTTTTT | CASSYGQRNEKLFF
many | TRBJ1-2 | TRBD1 | TRBV29-1 | TGCAGCGTCCCGGCCACCCTTACAGGGGGAGCCTCCTATGGCTACACCTTC | CSVPATLTGGASYGYTF
many | TRBJ2-1 | TRBD2 | TRBV7-2 | TGTGCCAGCAGCTTCACATCCCGGGACTACTACAATGAGCAGTTCTTC | CASSFTSRDYYNEQFF
- | TRBJ2-4 | TRBD1 | TRBV12-3/TRBV12-4 | TGTGCCAGCAGGGTGGGACAGCCAGGGATTCAGTACTTC | CASRVGQPGIQYF
- | TRBJ2-7 | - | TRBV20-1 | TGCAGTGCTCCACGGACAGTCTCCTACGAGCAGTACTTC | CSAPRTVSYEQYF
few | TRBJ1-5 | TRBD1 | TRBV3-1 | TGTGCCAGCAGCCGCGGGACAGGGATCAATCAGCCCCAGCATTTT | CASSRGTGINQPQHF
- | TRBJ2-1 | TRBD1 | TRBV4-2 | TGTGCCAGCAGCCAAGGTAGGGACAGGGGGCTCGATGAGCAGTTCTTC | CASSQGRDRGLDEQFF
many | TRBJ1-3 | - | TRBV6-6 | TGTGCCAGTCAGGGGTTCTCTGGAAACACCATATATTTT | CASQGFSGNTIYF
- | TRBJ2-7 | TRBD1 | TRBV6-1 | TGTGCCAGCAGGGAATGGACAGGGGGAAGAGGTGAGCAGTACTTC | CASREWTGGRGEQYF
- | TRBJ1-5 | - | TRBV20-1 | TGCAGTGCTACTGCCCGGACTAACAGGGATCAGCCCCAGCATTTT | CSATARTNRDQPQHF
many | TRBJ1-2 | - | TRBV12-3/TRBV12-4 | TGTGCCAGCAGTTTAGGGAGCCGGGGAGGAAACTATGGCTACACCTTC | CASSLGSRGGNYGYTF
- | TRBJ1-1 | TRBD1 | TRBV29-1 | TGCAGCGTTGTGGGCAGGGGGAGAGGAACTGAAGCTTTCTTT | CSVVGRGRGTEAFF
- | TRBJ1-1 | - | TRBV20-1 | TGCAGGGGCCAAACAGGGAGAGACACTGAAGCTTTCTTT | CRGQTGRDTEAFF
- | TRBJ2-3 | - | TRBV11-2 | TGTGCCAGCAGCCAACACGGGGAGCGGGTTGGAGATACGCAGTATTTT | CASSQHGERVGDTQYF
many | TRBJ2-2 | TRBD2 | TRBV7-8 | TGTGCCAGCAGCACCCCGAGGCTAGCGGGGGGTAGGAACACCGGGGAGCTGTTTTTT | CASSTPRLAGGRNTGELFF
few | TRBJ2-7 | - | TRBV12-3/TRBV12-4 | TGTGCCAGCAGTCCCCCCGGTGGTAGAACTGACTTC | CASSPPGGRTDF
many | TRBJ2-3 | - | TRBV7-2 | TGTGCCGGATCCCGGGACAGCACAGATACGCAGTATTTT | CAGSRDSTDTQYF
many | TRBJ1-5 | - | TRBV7-2 | TGTGCCAGCAGCTTAGTAGCGGCAATGGGGCCCCAGCATTTT | CASSLVAAMGPQHF
- | TRBJ2-1 | - | TRBV7-2 | TGTGCCAGCAGCTCGGGACGGGGGAGCCCCTACAATGAGCAGTTCTTC | CASSSGRGSPYNEQFF
- | TRBJ2-5 | - | TRBV4-2 | TGTGCCAGCAGCCAAGCCCCCCGGGGCCAAGAGACCCAGTACTTC | CASSQAPRGQETQYF
few | TRBJ2-1 | TRBD2 | TRBV7-2 | TGTGCCAGCAGCCACGGACTAGCCGGCAGCAATGAGCAGTTCTTC | CASSHGLAGSNEQFF